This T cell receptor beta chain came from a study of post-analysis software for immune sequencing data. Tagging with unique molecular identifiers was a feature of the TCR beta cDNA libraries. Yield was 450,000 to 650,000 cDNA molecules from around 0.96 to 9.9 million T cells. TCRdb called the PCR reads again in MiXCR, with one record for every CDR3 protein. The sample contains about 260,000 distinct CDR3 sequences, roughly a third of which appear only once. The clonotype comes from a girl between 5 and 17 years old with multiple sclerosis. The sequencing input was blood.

The CDR3 protein is CSARAGFEKLFF. In DNA, the CDR3 is TGCAGTGCTAGAGCGGGTTTTGAAAAACTGTTTTTT. V is TRBV20-1 and J is TRBJ1-4; D gene ambiguous. The CDR3 is 12 amino acids. V was shortened by 1 base and J by 7 bases, with 7 bases between the two germline ends. Germline CDR1 reads DFQATT; CDR2 reads SNEGSKA (reference sequence).